This T cell receptor (beta chain) was identified in a study of cytomegalovirus exposure and HLA in healthy donors. Study-wide background: Previous work identified 117 million unique TCR beta sequences from about 179 million T cells.

Per germline, CDR1 LNHDA and CDR2 SQIVND (reference sequence). The CDR3 contains 17 residues. After removal of 0 bases from V and 2 bases from J, the junction contained 6 bases not matched to a gene. The PCR employed 60 Vbeta primers together with 13 Jbeta primers. Sequencing was performed with immunoSEQ multiplex PCR; in TCRdb, only in-frame clones are kept and a portion is missing. Altogether over 150,000 clones are present, 79% being singletons, with the ten largest covering around 1.4%. The study's findings and limits: Three of the chains that were CMV-associated were confirmed in vitro to be specific for CMV antigens. It emerged from a later analysis that several of the most significant clusters appeared to be linked to common viral pathogens. Previous analysis showed most TCR beta V segments were productive about 87% or about 30% of the time.

Comments on this clone: Its antigen is unidentified.

This clonotype was obtained from a girl between 5 and 17 years old in good health and CMV-seropositive. Source material: PBMCs. This chain connects TRBV19 to TRBJ1-3; 8 bases line up with TRBD1. CDR3 in DNA: TGTGCCAGTAGTATAGATCTCCTGACAGGGGCTGGAAACACCATATATTTT. Amino acid sequence: CASSIDLLTGAGNTIYF.